The next 9 T cell receptor beta chains were all read from a single sample in a study of blood T cell repertoires in COVID-19. Some clones are missing from TCRdb's copy, which holds only in-frame ones; the method was immunoSEQ multiplex PCR. The sample includes 70,000 to 90,000 clones, about 85% of them seen just once. Sequencing was performed on peripheral blood. The source of these receptors is a man in his 60s with acute or convalescent COVID-19.

The CDR3 spells CASSQVGQGRGEQYF. CDR3 in DNA: TGCGCCAGCAGCCAAGTAGGACAGGGTCGGGGCGAGCAGTACTTC. This chain links TRBV4-3 with TRBJ2-7; 8 bases fit TRBD1. V shed 1 base, J shed 6 bases, and the junction held 8 bases outside the gene matches. This CDR3 comprises 15 residues. From germline, CDR1 is LGHNA and CDR2 YSLEER.

The chain combines TRBV11-2 with TRBJ1-1, with 9 bases lining up with TRBD1. V was pared by 4 bases and J by 0 bases, with 6 bases of the junction left unmatched. Germline V CDR1 and CDR2: SGHAT, FQNNGV. The CDR3 extends over 16 amino acids. For the CDR3, the DNA is TGTGCCAGCAGCTCCTGGACAGGGGCGTTGAACACTGAAGCTTTCTTT. It codes for CASSSWTGALNTEAFF.

This chain joins TRBV28 and TRBJ2-1; 13 nucleotides line up with TRBD2. There are 18 residues in the CDR3. CDR1 and CDR2 from the germline V gene are MDHEN and SYDVKM. V was pared by 5 bases and J by 0 bases, with 7 bases of the junction left unmatched. CDR3 sequence reads: CASSELAGGVSSYNEQFF. In DNA form, the CDR3 reads TGTGCCAGCAGTGAACTAGCGGGGGGGGTGAGCTCCTACAATGAGCAGTTCTTC.

J is TRBJ1-1 and V is TRBV12-3 or TRBV12-4; 8 nucleotides align to TRBD1. The J segment lost 4 bases and the V segment lost 6 bases, leaving 4 bases of the junction unmatched. This CDR3 is 13 amino acids long. In nucleotides, the CDR3 is TGTGCCAGCAGGGACAGGGAAATCACTGAAGCTTTCTTT. Translation gives CASRDREITEAFF.

The chain uses TRBV5-1 and TRBJ2-3; 12 bases align to TRBD2. From germline, CDR1 is SGHRS and CDR2 YFSETQ. The V gene end was trimmed by 2 bases and the J gene end by 2 bases; junction bases not matched to a gene: 9. The CDR3 contains 18 residues. The CDR3 reads CASSFGLAGQRSTDTQYF. In DNA, the CDR3 is TGCGCCAGCAGCTTCGGACTAGCGGGACAACGATCCACAGATACGCAGTATTTT. Together with reference TRBV5-1 and TRBJ2-3, the CDR3 gives the full variable domain: KAGVTQTPRYLIKTRGQQVTLSCSPISGHRSVSWYQQTPGQGLQFLFEYFSETQRNKGNFPGRFSGRQFSNSRSEMNVSTLELGDSALYLCASSFGLAGQRSTDTQYFGPGTRLTVL.

This chain joins TRBV5-4 and TRBJ2-3, with D hard to call. Trimming took 2 bases from V and 0 from J, leaving 4 bases between them. The CDR3 is made up of 13 amino acids. Germline V gives CDR1 SGHNT, CDR2 YYREEE (reference sequence). CDR3 sequence reads: CASSLTSTDTQYF. The DNA of the CDR3 is TGTGCCAGCAGCTTAACTAGCACAGATACGCAGTATTTT.

The rearrangement uses TRBV7-9 and TRBJ2-7; D is unresolved. Germline V gene lookup returns CDR1 SEHNR and CDR2 FQNEAQ (reference sequence). V was cut by 5 bases and J by 2 bases, with 4 bases left in between. The CDR3 loop spans 11 amino acids. The CDR3 protein is CASSGAYEQYF. CDR3 sequence (DNA): TGTGCCAGCAGCGGAGCCTACGAGCAGTACTTC.

V gene TRBV14 combines with J gene TRBJ2-3, with 8 bases that match TRBD2. The junction had 5 bases not matched to a gene; V was cut back by 4 bases and J by 2 bases. Germline CDR1 and CDR2: SGHDN and FVKESK. The length of the CDR3 is 15 residues. This CDR3 reads CASSPGTRPTDTQYF. The CDR3 DNA sequence: TGTGCCAGCAGCCCTGGGACTAGACCCACAGATACGCAGTATTTT.

Points on this clone: Other DNA sequences in this sample translate to the same CDR3. The V and J genes are TRBV18 and TRBJ2-5; weak D call: TRBD2 (6 bases). V gave up 4 bases and J gave up 2 bases, with 8 bases separating them. The germline CDR1 and CDR2 sequences are KGHSH and LQKENI. The CDR3 loop spans 13 amino acids. CDR3 region: CASSRDSQETQYF. CDR3 sequence (DNA): TGTGCCAGCTCACGGGACTCTCAAGAGACCCAGTACTTC.